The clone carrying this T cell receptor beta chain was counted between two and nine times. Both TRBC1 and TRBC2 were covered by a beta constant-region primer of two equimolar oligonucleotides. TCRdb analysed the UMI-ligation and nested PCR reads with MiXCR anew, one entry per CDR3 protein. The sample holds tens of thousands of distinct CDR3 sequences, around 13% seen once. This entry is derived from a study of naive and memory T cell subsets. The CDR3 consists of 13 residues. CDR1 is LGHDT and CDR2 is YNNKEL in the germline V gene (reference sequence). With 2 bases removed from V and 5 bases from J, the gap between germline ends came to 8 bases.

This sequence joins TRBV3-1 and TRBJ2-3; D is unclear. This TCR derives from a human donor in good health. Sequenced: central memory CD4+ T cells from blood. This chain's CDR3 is CASSQLGEDTQYF. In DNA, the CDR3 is TGTGCCAGCAGCCAACTCGGAGAAGATACGCAGTATTTT.